Presented here are 30 T cell receptor beta chains from one specimen sequenced in a study of PD-1 blockade in classical Hodgkin lymphoma. Clones were sequenced by immunoSEQ multiplex PCR, and TCRdb holds only the in-frame ones, with some missing. Of 50,000 to 65,000 clones in the sample, over 85% were seen once. Time point specified: cycle 4 day 1 (C4D1), after around six weeks of nivolumab. Each patient relapsed following autologous stem cell transplantation, and prior brentuximab vedotin exposure differed. The specimen was peripheral blood mononuclear cells (PBMCs), collected before the fourth cycle of nivolumab. The receptors derive from a human donor with classical Hodgkin lymphoma.

V gene TRBV4-2 combines with J gene TRBJ2-5; the match to TRBD1 covers 12 bases. Germline V CDR1 and CDR2: LGHNA, YNFKEQ. The CDR3 runs 16 residues. V was pared by 3 bases and J by 4 bases, with 6 bases of the junction left unmatched. This CDR3 is CASSQRGQGAPETQYF. CDR3 coding DNA: TGTGCCAGCAGCCAGAGGGGACAGGGGGCCCCAGAGACCCAGTACTTC.

The V and J genes are TRBV11-2 and TRBJ1-1; no definite D call. The CDR3 loop spans 17 amino acids. The germline V gene has CDR1 SGHAT and CDR2 FQNNGV. V was clipped by 1 base and J by 0 bases, with 15 bases between them. The CDR3 nucleotides read TGTGCCAGCAGCTTAGTCGGAGTACATAGGTTGAACACTGAAGCTTTCTTT. It encodes CASSLVGVHRLNTEAFF.

This chain connects TRBV30 to TRBJ1-1; TRBD1 aligns across 7 bases. CDR1 is GTSNPN, CDR2 SVGIG, per germline (reference sequence). The CDR3 runs to 13 residues. V trimming: 5 bases; J trimming: 6 bases; junction bases outside the gene matches: 9. The CDR3 DNA sequence: TGTGCCTGGTCAAGGGCCGGGACAGCTGAAGCTTTCTTT. It encodes CAWSRAGTAEAFF.

V gene TRBV30 combines with J gene TRBJ1-3, with 7 bases aligning to TRBD1. CDR1 is GTSNPN, CDR2 SVGIG, per germline (reference sequence). Trimming at V came to 0 bases and at J to 3 bases, leaving 14 bases not matched to a gene. The CDR3 has 18 amino acids. The DNA of the CDR3 is TGTGCCTGGAGTGTAAGGGGGGCTTTCACAGGGGTTGGAAACACCATATATTTT. Translated: CAWSVRGAFTGVGNTIYF. Full variable domain (remainder filled in from reference TRBV30 and TRBJ1-3): SQTIHQWPATLVQPVGSPLSLECTVEGTSNPNLYWYRQAAGRGLQLLFYSVGIGQISSEVPQNLSASRPQDRQFILSSKKLLLSDSGFYLCAWSVRGAFTGVGNTIYFGEGSWLTVV.

The chain joins TRBV10-1 to TRBJ2-3, with 14 nucleotides matching TRBD2. The germline V gene encodes CDR1 WNHNN and CDR2 SYGVQD (reference sequence). There are 16 residues in the CDR3. Losses at the gene ends were 4 bases for V and 4 bases for J; bases not matched to a gene: 4. The CDR3 DNA sequence: TGCGCCAGCAGTGGGGGACTAGCGGGAGAGTCAGATACGCAGTATTTT. Translation: CASSGGLAGESDTQYF.

The J gene is TRBJ2-5, the V gene TRBV28; 8 bases match TRBD2. V lost 2 bases, J lost 6 bases, and 8 bases stayed unmatched. Germline CDR1 reads MDHEN; CDR2 reads SYDVKM. The CDR3 contains 15 residues. The CDR3 protein is CASSLVAGFGKTQYF. The CDR3 DNA reads as TGTGCCAGCAGTTTAGTAGCGGGATTCGGAAAGACCCAGTACTTC.

The chain links TRBV30 to TRBJ2-1; D is uncertain. Germline V gives CDR1 GTSNPN, CDR2 SVGIG (reference sequence). CDR3 length: 13 residues. V shed 4 bases and J shed 4 bases, with 11 bases lying between them. The CDR3: CAWTENYYNEQFF. CDR3 in DNA: TGTGCCTGGACAGAGAATTATTACAATGAGCAGTTCTTC.

The gene calls are TRBV9 and TRBJ2-1; 7 bases agree with TRBD2. This CDR3 contains 15 residues. V dropped 1 base and J dropped 2; count of bases not matched to a gene: 3. Germline CDR1 and CDR2: SGDLS and YYNGEE. The CDR3 DNA reads TGTGCCAGCAGCGTACTCAGCGGGGCCTACAATGAGCAGTTCTTC. Encoded protein: CASSVLSGAYNEQFF. The entire variable domain, with the rest obtained from reference TRBV9 and TRBJ2-1, is as follows: DSGVTQTPKHLITATGQRVTLRCSPRSGDLSVYWYQQSLDQGLQFLIQYYNGEERAKGNILERFSAQQFPDLHSELNLSSLELGDSALYFCASSVLSGAYNEQFFGPGTRLTVL.

This chain joins TRBV5-6 and TRBJ1-2, with TRBD1 matching over 7 bases. This CDR3 region has 17 residues. CDR1 SGHDT and CDR2 YYEEEE come from the germline V gene. Germline trimming cut 3 bases from V and 1 base from J; bases unmatched to any gene: 12. CDR3: CASSSVTGLSLNYGYTF. CDR3 nucleotides: TGTGCCAGCAGCTCTGTGACAGGGCTTTCCCTTAACTATGGCTACACCTTC.

The chain employs TRBV7-9 and TRBJ1-3, with D possibly being TRBD1 (6 bases). Germline CDR1 SEHNR, CDR2 FQNEAQ (reference sequence). The CDR3 is made up of 17 amino acids. With 4 bases removed from V and 0 bases from J, the gap between germline ends came to 16 bases. The CDR3 spells CASSSVDSAFSGNTIYF. CDR3 in DNA: TGTGCCAGCAGCTCGGTGGACAGCGCATTCTCTGGAAACACCATATATTTT.

The chain employs TRBV7-2 and TRBJ2-7, with TRBD2 matching 10 bases. This CDR3 has 15 amino acids. J was trimmed by 5 bases and V by 0 bases; bases with no gene match: 4. CDR1 is SGHTA, CDR2 FQGNSA, per germline. The CDR3 here is CASSLASGRHHEQYF. The CDR3 region has the DNA TGTGCCAGCAGCTTAGCTAGCGGGAGGCACCACGAGCAGTACTTC.

The chain recombines TRBV13 with TRBJ2-1, with a tentative D call TRBD2 (5 bases). This CDR3 is 14 amino acids long. V lost 5 bases, J lost 5 bases, and 13 bases lay in between. In germline, CDR1 is PRHDT, CDR2 FYEKMQ (reference sequence). CDR3 sequence (DNA): TGTGCCAGCAGCCCCGAGTTTAGCGACAATGAGCAGTTCTTC. Amino acids: CASSPEFSDNEQFF.

The chain combines TRBV4-1 with TRBJ2-3, with D perhaps TRBD2 (5 bases). Trimming cost V 4 bases and J 2 bases, with 16 bases left between them. This CDR3 is built from 16 residues. The germline CDR1 and CDR2 sequences are MGHRA and YSYEKL. CDR3 region: CASSLRSSRPTDTQYF. CDR3 nucleotides: TGCGCCAGCAGCCTTCGTTCTAGCCGTCCCACAGATACGCAGTATTTT.

This rearrangement joins TRBV15 to TRBJ1-5, with D unresolved. Trimming took off 0 bases at V and 2 bases at J, with 14 bases between the two ends. Germline CDR1 LNHNV, CDR2 YYDKDF (reference sequence). The CDR3 extends over 17 amino acids. The CDR3 DNA reads TGTGCCACCAGCAGAGAGGGCACCCGGGTTGGCAATCAGCCCCAGCATTTT. This gives the protein CATSREGTRVGNQPQHF.

The V call is TRBV28, the J call TRBJ1-5; possible D gene TRBD1, 5 bases. This CDR3 has 15 residues. Germline V CDR1 and CDR2: MDHEN, SYDVKM. The V and J ends lost 6 bases and 3 bases respectively, with 15 bases between them. This chain's CDR3 is CASRESREDNQPQHF. In DNA form, the CDR3 reads TGTGCCAGCAGAGAGAGCAGGGAGGACAATCAGCCCCAGCATTTT.

This chain joins TRBV18 and TRBJ2-7; 13 nucleotides match TRBD2. The CDR3 sequence is 17 residues long. Losses at the gene ends were 6 bases for V and 0 bases for J; bases not matched to a gene: 8. The germline V gene has CDR1 KGHSH and CDR2 LQKENI. The CDR3 nucleotides read TGTGCCAGCTCGGGACTAGCGGGACCACTTGGCTCCTACGAGCAGTACTTC. Protein sequence: CASSGLAGPLGSYEQYF.

The V and J genes are TRBV27 and TRBJ2-7, with D maybe TRBD1 (6 bases). Germline V gives CDR1 MNHEY, CDR2 SMNVEV (reference sequence). V dropped 1 base and J dropped 2 bases, with 15 bases sitting between them. The CDR3 spans 16 residues. This chain's CDR3 is CASSLFGDKRPYEQYF. The CDR3 nucleotides read TGTGCCAGCAGTTTATTTGGGGACAAGCGGCCCTACGAGCAGTACTTC.

In this sample, this clone turned up once. The CDR3 is CASSSTARHEQYF. The CDR3 nucleotides are TGTGCCAGCTCATCCACCGCTCGCCACGAGCAGTACTTC. This rearrangement joins TRBV18 to TRBJ2-7; D is undetermined. The CDR3 has 13 amino acids. The V end lost 5 bases, the J end lost 5 bases, and 13 bases lay between the germline ends. Germline V gene data show CDR1 as KGHSH and CDR2 as LQKENI.

This chain uses TRBV7-2 with TRBJ1-1; TRBD1 is a possible D gene (5 bases). The CDR3 length is 15 residues. The V gene's germline CDR1 is SGHTA and CDR2 FQGNSA. Deletions cut 4 bases from V and 6 bases from J, with 18 bases between. The CDR3 loop is CASSSQWGGGSEAFF. In DNA, the CDR3 is TGTGCCAGCAGCTCGCAGTGGGGCGGGGGATCTGAAGCTTTCTTT.

The genes are TRBV28 and TRBJ2-2; TRBD1 matches at 9 bases. Germline loops: CDR1 MDHEN, CDR2 SYDVKM. J gave up 5 bases and V 7 bases, and 5 bases lay outside the gene matches. The CDR3 has 14 amino acids. CDR3 sequence: CASTGTGWTGELFF. The DNA for the CDR3 is TGTGCCAGCACGGGGACAGGGTGGACCGGGGAGCTGTTTTTT.

V usage is TRBV19 and J usage is TRBJ1-2; D call uncertain. CDR1 LNHDA and CDR2 SQIVND come from the germline V gene (reference sequence). Trimming cost V 3 bases and J 5 bases, with 10 bases left between them. The CDR3 loop spans 13 amino acids. The CDR3 spells CASSIGRRYGYTF. The CDR3 DNA reads TGTGCCAGTAGTATCGGGAGGAGATATGGCTACACCTTC.

The V call is TRBV7-8, the J call TRBJ1-5; weak D call: TRBD1 (5 bases). Germline assignment: CDR1 SGHVS and CDR2 FQNEAQ. The CDR3 extends over 12 amino acids. V lost 6 bases and J lost 4, with 7 bases in between. CDR3 DNA: TGTGCCAGCAGGGGGGTAAATCAGCCCCAGCATTTT. Translation: CASRGVNQPQHF.

CDR3: CSVRWATSGGGLLVGTQYF. CDR3 nucleotide sequence: TGCAGCGTTCGATGGGCGACTTCAGGGGGCGGTCTCCTTGTTGGGACCCAGTACTTC. This chain joins TRBV29-1 and TRBJ2-5; 8 bases align to TRBD1. The CDR3 totals 19 residues. Germline V lookup: CDR1 SQVTM, CDR2 ANQGSEA. The V segment lost 5 bases and the J segment 7 bases; nucleotides outside the gene matches: 27.

Note on this clone: The junction and the germline gene differ at one end; a read error may be behind it. V and J are TRBV10-1 and TRBJ2-7, with TRBD2 identical over 7 bases. Per germline, CDR1 WNHNN and CDR2 SYGVQD (reference sequence). CDR3 size: 13 residues. CDR3 DNA: TGCGCCAGCTCTCAATCCTTTGGCGGGAGAATCATCTTC. Protein sequence: CASSQSFGGRIIF.

The J gene is TRBJ2-5, the V gene TRBV11-2; weak D call: TRBD1 (5 bases). Germline CDR1 SGHAT, CDR2 FQNNGV. V lost 1 base and J lost 3, with 18 bases in between. This CDR3 is 17 amino acids long. CDR3 DNA sequence: TGTGCCAGCAGCTTAGGGCCGCGGCCCCAGGGCGAAGAGACCCAGTACTTC. It is translated as CASSLGPRPQGEETQYF.

The chain combines TRBV11-2 with TRBJ1-1; D not certain. The CDR3 is 12 amino acids. Deletions cut 5 bases from V and 4 bases from J, with 8 bases between. The germline V gene has CDR1 SGHAT and CDR2 FQNNGV. CDR3 residues: CASSPSGTEAFF. In nucleotides, the CDR3 is TGTGCCAGCAGCCCGTCTGGCACTGAAGCTTTCTTT.

The chain combines TRBV19 with TRBJ1-1; 10 bases are shared with TRBD1. With V trimmed by 4 bases and J by 8 bases, 4 bases remained unmatched. This CDR3 comprises 13 residues. The germline CDR1 and CDR2 sequences are LNHDA and SQIVND (reference sequence). In nucleotides, the CDR3 is TGTGCCAGTAGTAAGCCGGGACAGGGGGAAGCTTTCTTT. Its translation: CASSKPGQGEAFF.

The chain has TRBV11-2 and TRBJ1-5; the D is unclear. The CDR3 is 15 residues long. Per germline, CDR1 SGHAT and CDR2 FQNNGV. With 0 bases removed from V and 4 bases from J, the gap between germline ends came to 10 bases. Here the CDR3 DNA reads TGTGCCAGCAGCTTAGAAGGGCGGACTAATCAGCCCCAGCATTTT. Amino acid sequence: CASSLEGRTNQPQHF.

The table lists this clone with a count of one. The chain has TRBV5-4 and TRBJ1-3; D unresolved. This CDR3 has 12 residues. V was cut by 1 base and J by 4 bases, with 3 bases left in between. Germline CDR1 and CDR2: SGHNT and YYREEE (reference sequence). The CDR3 bases are TGTGCCAGCAGCTTGACAGGAAACACCATATATTTT. Its protein is CASSLTGNTIYF.

The genes are TRBV7-2 and TRBJ1-3, with 7 positions matching TRBD1. This CDR3 has 15 amino acids. Germline V gene data show CDR1 as SGHTA and CDR2 as FQGNSA. The J segment lost 1 base and the V segment lost 4 bases, leaving 4 bases of the junction unmatched. CDR3 DNA sequence: TGTGCCAGCAGCTCACAGGGGACATCTGGAAACACCATATATTTT. Residues: CASSSQGTSGNTIYF. Using reference TRBV7-2 and TRBJ1-3 for the parts outside the CDR3, the full variable domain is GAGVSQSPSNKVTEKGKDVELRCDPISGHTALYWYRQSLGQGLEFLIYFQGNSAPDKSGLPSDRFSAERTGGSVSTLTIQRTQQEDSAVYLCASSSQGTSGNTIYFGEGSWLTVV.